The 12 T cell receptor beta chains reported below all come from one sample, sequenced in a study of T-cell reconstitution after alpha-beta-depleted transplantation in children. Study-wide findings and caveats: T cells produced anew were the main source of T-cell counts and diversity one year after transplant.

These TCRs' antigens remain unknown. A TCRbeta library incorporating unique molecular identifiers was prepared. MiXCR, run by TCRdb on the PCR reads, gives a single entry per CDR3 protein. The data contain 330,000 or so distinct CDR3 sequences, roughly 7.8% of them singletons. The source material was peripheral blood, sampled 360 days after TCRalphabeta/CD19-depleted stem cell transplant. The receptors were sampled from a female patient between 2 and 10 years old who had a stem cell transplant for Fanconi anemia, so the T cells may come from the graft donor.

This clonotype turned up a few times. This chain connects TRBV11-1 to TRBJ2-2; perhaps TRBD2 as D (5 bases). V lost 0 bases, J lost 6 bases, and 32 bases lay in between. Germline CDR1 reads SGHAT; CDR2 reads FQDESV (reference sequence). The CDR3 sequence is 22 residues long. Written as DNA, the CDR3 is TGTGCCAGCAGCTTAGCCCGAGTAGTATACGGCCAGCGGTTTGGGGTCTCCGGGGAGCTGTTTTTT. Translating it yields CASSLARVVYGQRFGVSGELFF.

This clonotype was picked up many times. DNA of the CDR3: TGCAGCGTTGAAGATAGGATACAGTTGAACTCCTACAATGAGCAGTTCTTC. Translation gives CSVEDRIQLNSYNEQFF. The V call is TRBV29-1, the J call TRBJ2-1; D gene unclear. The CDR3 runs 17 residues. V was cut by 0 bases and J by 0 bases, with 15 bases left in between. In germline, CDR1 is SQVTM, CDR2 ANQGSEA.

This clonotype was recorded once. A much larger clone sits a single nucleotide away, making a read error possible. The rearrangement links TRBV10-3 to TRBJ2-3, with 10 bases that match TRBD2. The CDR3 is 19 amino acids. The germline CDR1 and CDR2 sequences are ENHRY and SYGVKD. CDR3 in amino acids: CAISESLAGDRGWTDTKYF. CDR3 DNA sequence: TGTGCCATCAGTGAGTCGCTAGCGGGAGATAGAGGTTGGACAGATACGAAGTATTTT.

This clonotype appeared many times. The V call is TRBV4-3, the J call TRBJ2-1; 12 nucleotides line up with TRBD1. With 4 bases clipped from V and 8 bases from J, the junction kept 3 bases outside the gene matches. This CDR3 has 14 amino acids. Germline CDR1 and CDR2: LGHNA and YSLEER. The CDR3 region has the DNA TGCGCCAGCAGCCGGGACAGGGGGCTGGATGAGCAGTTCTTC. The encoded protein is CASSRDRGLDEQFF.

This clonotype was observed many times. CDR3 nucleotide sequence: TGTGCCATCAGTGCAGGCGGAAGCACAGATACGCAGTATTTT. It yields the protein CAISAGGSTDTQYF. V usage is TRBV10-3 and J usage is TRBJ2-3; D is unresolved. V lost 4 bases to trimming and J lost 0 bases, with 8 bases between them. Germline V lookup: CDR1 ENHRY, CDR2 SYGVKD. This CDR3 region has 14 residues.

This sequence joins TRBV6-4 and TRBJ1-1; D perhaps matches TRBD1 (6 bases). The V end lost 5 bases, the J end lost 5 bases, and 30 bases lay between the germline ends. In germline, CDR1 is MRHNA, CDR2 SNTAGT. The CDR3 totals 19 residues. The CDR3 loop is CASSRRRTGTRSAGTEAFF. Written as DNA, the CDR3 is TGTGCCAGCAGTCGACGCCGAACCGGGACAAGATCCGCGGGGACTGAAGCTTTCTTT.

The V and J genes are TRBV6-2 or TRBV6-3 and TRBJ1-1; TRBD1 matches 7 bases. The CDR3 spans 15 residues. Looked up from germline, CDR1 is MNHEY and CDR2 is SVGEGT. V gave up 7 bases and J gave up 1 base; unmatched junction bases: 9. Written as DNA, the CDR3 is TGTGCCAGCATAGACAGGGTATCGTCGAACACTGAAGCTTTCTTT. This gives the protein CASIDRVSSNTEAFF.

This clonotype was seen many times. The CDR3, as DNA: TGTGCCAGCAGTACCCGTCCTGGCTATGGCTACACCTTC. Translation gives CASSTRPGYGYTF. The chain uses TRBV28 and TRBJ1-2; D unclear. Germline assignment: CDR1 MDHEN and CDR2 SYDVKM. V dropped 5 bases and J dropped 4 bases, with 11 bases sitting between them. This CDR3 region has 13 residues.

The table lists this clonotype with many counts. This chain joins TRBV7-3 and TRBJ2-7; D is ambiguous. Germline V lookup: CDR1 SGHTA, CDR2 FQGTGA. V lost 0 bases, J lost 3 bases, and 6 bases lay in between. The CDR3 is 13 residues long. The CDR3 DNA is TGTGCCAGCAGCTTAACCCCAGGCTACGAGCAGTACTTC. Translating gives CASSLTPGYEQYF.

V is TRBV6-1 and J is TRBJ2-1; D uncertain. This CDR3 has 16 residues. Trimming pared 2 bases from V and 0 bases from J, leaving 11 bases between. CDR1 and CDR2 from the germline V gene are MNHNS and SASEGT. CDR3 bases: TGTGCCAGCAGTGAATTGACGGTGAGCTCCTACAATGAGCAGTTCTTC. This translates into CASSELTVSSYNEQFF.

At least ten counts were recorded for this clonotype. This rearrangement joins TRBV7-9 to TRBJ2-2; possibly TRBD2 for D (6 bases). Looked up from germline, CDR1 is SEHNR and CDR2 is FQNEAQ (reference sequence). The V and J ends lost 5 bases and 3 bases respectively, with 16 bases between them. This CDR3 has 16 residues. CDR3: CASSREFNFYTGELFF. CDR3 sequence (DNA): TGTGCCAGCAGCCGGGAGTTCAACTTCTACACCGGGGAGCTGTTTTTT.

This clonotype came up many times. The chain combines TRBV9 with TRBJ2-2, with D possibly TRBD1 on 6 matching bases. This CDR3 is built from 20 residues. The germline V gene encodes CDR1 SGDLS and CDR2 YYNGEE. V was pared by 0 bases and J by 0 bases, with 21 bases between. The CDR3: CASSVEGKPGHLANTGELFF. The CDR3 nucleotides are TGTGCCAGCAGCGTAGAGGGGAAACCGGGACACCTCGCGAACACCGGGGAGCTGTTTTTT. The variable domain in full, with the rest retrieved from reference TRBV9 and TRBJ2-2, is DSGVTQTPKHLITATGQRVTLRCSPRSGDLSVYWYQQSLDQGLQFLIQYYNGEERAKGNILERFSAQQFPDLHSELNLSSLELGDSALYFCASSVEGKPGHLANTGELFFGEGSRLTVL.